This T cell receptor (beta chain) was profiled in a study of CD8+CD57+ T cells in acquired aplastic anemia. Germline CDR1 reads SGHTA; CDR2 reads FQGNSA. V was pared by 5 bases and J by 2 bases, with 15 bases between. The CDR3 runs to 15 residues. Genomic DNA served as template for TCR beta VDJ and CDR3 profiling. TCRdb redid the calling of the reads with MiXCR, one entry per CDR3 protein. Altogether roughly 150,000 distinct CDR3 sequences are present, 47% being singletons, with the ten largest covering roughly 2.8%. On this clonotype: The target antigen is unknown.

General study results and limits: CD8+ Simpson's diversity showed no significant patient-control difference.

All patients picked for sequencing had shown, by flow cytometry, an expansion of CD8+CD57+ cells. All patients had severe acquired aplastic anemia. This TCR was sampled from a human donor with aplastic anemia. The sequencing sample was made of sorted CD4+, CD8+, or CD8+CD57+ T cells (not recorded which) from PBMCs. The rearrangement links TRBV7-2 to TRBJ2-5; unclear D gene. CDR3 nucleotides: TGTGCCAGCAGCGCCGGCGTCGCGAGGCAAGAGACCCAGTACTTC. It yields the protein CASSAGVARQETQYF.